The TCR beta chain described here comes from a study of response to subunit inactivated influenza vaccine. TCRdb redid the calling of the RT-PCR reads with MiXCR, one entry per CDR3 protein. The data show about 540,000 distinct CDR3 sequences, with around a quarter seen just once and 2.5% to 3% held by the top ten. Germline V gene sequence: CDR1 SEHNR, CDR2 FQNEAQ (reference sequence). The CDR3 is 15 amino acids. V lost 3 bases to trimming and J lost 6 bases; unmatched junction nucleotides: 10. This same sample was also part of a study on T cells expressing NK-cell markers. That study adds: UMIs accompanied the 5'RACE template switching by which TCR beta cDNA was made. Sorted CD3+CD56-NKG2C+, CD3+CD56+NKG2C+ and CD3+CD56+NKG2C- T cells supplied the TCR beta repertoires. For 5 to 7 donors, the dominant NKG2C+ clonotypes made up roughly 1.0-7.5% of their CD8+ T cells.

This chain connects TRBV7-9 to TRBJ2-7; 8 positions match TRBD1. The sequence came from a man aged 50 to 60 who received an inactivated influenza vaccine. The source was CD4+ T cells sorted from PBMCs, collected 11 to 12 days after vaccination. The CDR3 spells CASSLAYRGAFEQYF. The DNA for the CDR3 is TGTGCCAGCAGCTTGGCATACAGGGGGGCCTTCGAGCAGTACTTC. Full variable domain (missing parts from reference TRBV7-9 and TRBJ2-7): DTGVSQNPRHKITKRGQNVTFRCDPISEHNRLYWYRQTLGQGPEFLTYFQNEAQLEKSRLLSDRFSAERPKGSFSTLEIQRTEQGDSAMYLCASSLAYRGAFEQYFGPGTRLTVT.